This TCR beta chain was captured in a study of OX40 agonist ivuxolimab in advanced cancers. The germline V gene encodes CDR1 MNHEY and CDR2 SVGAGI. V lost 2 bases, J lost 2 bases, and 9 bases lay in between. CDR3 length equals 14 residues. TCRdb's table, derived via immunoSEQ multiplex PCR, lists solely in-frame clones and lacks some. The sample includes about 15,000 clones, roughly 82% of them seen just once. This clone was seen only a few times. The chain combines TRBV6-5 with TRBJ2-5, with D unclear. Sequencing used CD4+ or CD8+ T cells sorted from blood, obtained in a trial of the OX40 agonist ivuxolimab. This clonotype was obtained from an adult with an advanced solid tumor such as melanoma, head and neck, liver or kidney cancer. The CDR3 loop is CASSYVSLQETQYF. CDR3 in DNA: TGTGCCAGCAGTTACGTCAGTTTACAAGAGACCCAGTACTTC.